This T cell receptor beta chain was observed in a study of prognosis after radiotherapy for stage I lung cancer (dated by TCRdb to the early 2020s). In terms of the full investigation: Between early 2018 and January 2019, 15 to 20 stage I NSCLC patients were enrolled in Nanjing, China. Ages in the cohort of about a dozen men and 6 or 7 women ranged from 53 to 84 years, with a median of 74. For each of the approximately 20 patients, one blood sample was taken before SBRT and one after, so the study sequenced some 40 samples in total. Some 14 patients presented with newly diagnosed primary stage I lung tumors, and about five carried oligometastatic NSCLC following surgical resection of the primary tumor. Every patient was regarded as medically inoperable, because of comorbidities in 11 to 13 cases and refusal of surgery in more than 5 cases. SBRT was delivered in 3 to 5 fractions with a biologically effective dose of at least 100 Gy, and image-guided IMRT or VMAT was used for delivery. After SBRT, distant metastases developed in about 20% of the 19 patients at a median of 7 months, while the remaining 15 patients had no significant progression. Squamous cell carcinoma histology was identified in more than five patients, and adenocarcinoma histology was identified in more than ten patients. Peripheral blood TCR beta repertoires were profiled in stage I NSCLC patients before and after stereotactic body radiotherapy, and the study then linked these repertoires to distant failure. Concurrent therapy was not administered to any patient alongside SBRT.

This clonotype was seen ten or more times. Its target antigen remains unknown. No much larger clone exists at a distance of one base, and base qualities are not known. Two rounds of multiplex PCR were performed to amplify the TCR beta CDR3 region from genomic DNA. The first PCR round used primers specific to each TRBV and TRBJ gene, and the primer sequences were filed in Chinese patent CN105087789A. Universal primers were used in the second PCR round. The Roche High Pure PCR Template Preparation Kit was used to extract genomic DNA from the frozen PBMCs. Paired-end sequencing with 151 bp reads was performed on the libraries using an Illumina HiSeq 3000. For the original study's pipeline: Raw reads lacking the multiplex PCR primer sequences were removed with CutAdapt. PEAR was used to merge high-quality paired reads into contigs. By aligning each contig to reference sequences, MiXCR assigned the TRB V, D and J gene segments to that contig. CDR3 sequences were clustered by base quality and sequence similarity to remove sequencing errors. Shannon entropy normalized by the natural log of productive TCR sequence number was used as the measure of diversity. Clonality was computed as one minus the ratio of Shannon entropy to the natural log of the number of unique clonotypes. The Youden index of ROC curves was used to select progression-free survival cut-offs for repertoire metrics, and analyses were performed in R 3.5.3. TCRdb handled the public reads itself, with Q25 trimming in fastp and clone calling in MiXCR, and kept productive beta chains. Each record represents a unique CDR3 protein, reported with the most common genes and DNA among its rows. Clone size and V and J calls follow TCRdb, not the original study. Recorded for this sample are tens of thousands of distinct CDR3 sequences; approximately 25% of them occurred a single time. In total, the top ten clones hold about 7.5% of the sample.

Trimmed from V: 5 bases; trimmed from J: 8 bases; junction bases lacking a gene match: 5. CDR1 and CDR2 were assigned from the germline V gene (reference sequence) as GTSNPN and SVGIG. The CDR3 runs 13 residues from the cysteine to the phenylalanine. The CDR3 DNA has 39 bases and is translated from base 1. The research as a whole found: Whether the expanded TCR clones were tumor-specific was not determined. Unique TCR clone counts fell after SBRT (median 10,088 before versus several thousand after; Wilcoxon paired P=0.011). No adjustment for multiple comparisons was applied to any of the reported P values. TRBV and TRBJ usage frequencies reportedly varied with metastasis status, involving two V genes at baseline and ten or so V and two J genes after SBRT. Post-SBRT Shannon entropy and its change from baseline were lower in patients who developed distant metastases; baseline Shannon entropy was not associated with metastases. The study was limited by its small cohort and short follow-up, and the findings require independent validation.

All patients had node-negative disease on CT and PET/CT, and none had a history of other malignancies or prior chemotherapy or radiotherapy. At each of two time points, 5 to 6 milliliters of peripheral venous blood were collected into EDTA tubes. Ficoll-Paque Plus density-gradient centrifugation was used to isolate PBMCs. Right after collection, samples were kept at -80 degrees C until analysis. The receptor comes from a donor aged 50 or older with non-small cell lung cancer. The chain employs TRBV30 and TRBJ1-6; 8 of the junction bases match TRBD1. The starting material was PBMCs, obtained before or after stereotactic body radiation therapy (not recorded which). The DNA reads TGTGCCTGGGCGGGACAGGCGGATTCACCCCTCCACTTT. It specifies CAWAGQADSPLHF.